This T cell receptor (beta chain) is drawn from a study of T cells in Graves' hyperthyroidism and ophthalmopathy. Using RNA transcripts as the source, TCR beta CDR3 regions were amplified. The HTBI set primed first-round TCR CDR3 RT-PCR. Via MiXCR, TCRdb re-called the multiplex PCR reads, giving one row per CDR3 protein. The sample shows 500,000 to 800,000 distinct CDR3 sequences, about 45% of them seen only once. After removal of 4 bases from V and 5 bases from J, the junction contained 8 bases not matched to a gene. Germline CDR1 SQVTM, CDR2 ANQGSEA. This CDR3 has 14 residues. This clonotype was seen at least ten times. Based on clinical symptoms, serum thyroxine and TRAb, thyroid ultrasound and orbital computed tomography, diagnoses were reached.

The sequence was collected from an adult man with Graves' disease, either hyperthyroidism or ophthalmopathy (not recorded which). The chain couples TRBV29-1 to TRBJ2-7; 10 bases are a match to TRBD2. Sequenced: peripheral blood or thyroid tissue (not recorded which). CDR3: CSVGLAGAADEQYF. DNA for the CDR3: TGCAGCGTTGGTCTAGCGGGAGCTGCGGACGAGCAGTACTTC.